The 9 T cell receptor beta chains reported below all come from one sample, sequenced in a study of blood T cell repertoires in COVID-19. The protocol was immunoSEQ multiplex PCR, while the TCRdb copy is restricted to in-frame clones and leaves out a portion. This table holds about 44,000 clones, about 85% found once. The sample consisted of peripheral blood. The origin of the receptors is a woman over 75 in a cohort sampled during active or convalescent COVID-19.

The chain carries TRBV7-3 and TRBJ2-5, with 10 bases identical to TRBD2. After removal of 4 bases from V and 2 bases from J, the junction contained 4 bases not matched to a gene. CDR1 is SGHTA and CDR2 is FQGTGA in the germline V gene. The length of the CDR3 is 15 residues. The CDR3 loop reads CASSYSGGNQETQYF. As DNA, the CDR3 is TGTGCCAGCAGCTATAGCGGGGGGAATCAAGAGACCCAGTACTTC. The entire variable domain, with the rest obtained from reference TRBV7-3 and TRBJ2-5, is as follows: GAGVSQTPSNKVTEKGKYVELRCDPISGHTALYWYRQSLGQGPEFLIYFQGTGAADDSGLPNDRFFAVRPEGSVSTLKIQRTERGDSAVYLCASSYSGGNQETQYFGPGTRLLVL.

J is TRBJ1-4 and V is TRBV19, with D tentatively TRBD1 (5 bases). This CDR3 contains 15 residues. V dropped 5 bases and J dropped 5 bases, with 15 bases sitting between them. Per germline, CDR1 LNHDA and CDR2 SQIVND (reference sequence). CDR3 sequence: CASSFSGTSNEKLFF. The CDR3 region has the DNA TGTGCCAGTAGTTTTTCCGGGACTTCAAATGAAAAACTGTTTTTT.

The chain links TRBV30 to TRBJ1-2; D gene unclear. V was clipped by 2 bases and J by 6 bases, with 25 bases between them. This CDR3 region has 17 residues. Germline CDR1 reads GTSNPN; CDR2 reads SVGIG (reference sequence). CDR3 in DNA: TGTGCCTGGAGTTCGCCTTACGGGAGCCCCTCCTTGGATGGCTACACCTTC. This codes for CAWSSPYGSPSLDGYTF.

V gene TRBV5-1 combines with J gene TRBJ1-4; tentatively, D is TRBD1 (5 bases). CDR3 size: 14 residues. Trimming removed 1 base from V and 7 bases from J, with 11 bases in between. Germline CDR1 is SGHRS and CDR2 is YFSETQ. The CDR3 loop is CASSLSGLGEKLFF. The DNA for the CDR3 is TGCGCCAGCAGCTTGTCAGGGTTGGGTGAAAAACTGTTTTTT.

This clone was found once. The chain joins TRBV27 to TRBJ1-1, with 8 bases aligning to TRBD1. Germline CDR1 is MNHEY and CDR2 is SMNVEV (reference sequence). Trimming cost V 6 bases and J 6 bases; bases outside gene matches: 6. CDR3 length: 13 residues. The CDR3 nucleotides read TGTGCCAGCAGAGGACAGGGTCGTCCTGAAGCTTTCTTT. Translated: CASRGQGRPEAFF.

The chain joins TRBV7-9 to TRBJ2-7; TRBD2 aligns across 7 bases. Trimming cost V 2 bases and J 6 bases; bases outside gene matches: 22. This CDR3 has 19 amino acids. CDR1 is SEHNR, CDR2 FQNEAQ, per germline (reference sequence). CDR3 nucleotide sequence: TGTGCCAGCAGCTTACAAGAGAACCCTTCATGGCGGGGGAATCCCGAGCAGTACTTC. Translated, it gives CASSLQENPSWRGNPEQYF.

The rearrangement uses TRBV6-2 or TRBV6-3 and TRBJ2-5; 8 bases agree with TRBD2. The CDR3 runs 17 residues. The germline CDR1 and CDR2 sequences are MNHEY and SVGEGT. The V gene end was trimmed by 1 base and the J gene end by 0 bases; junction bases not matched to a gene: 7. The CDR3 here is CASSYWREVGDQETQYF. The CDR3 nucleotides read TGTGCCAGCAGTTACTGGCGGGAGGTGGGGGACCAAGAGACCCAGTACTTC.

The chain uses TRBV12-3 or TRBV12-4 and TRBJ2-3; D ambiguous. This CDR3 has 12 residues. V was clipped by 4 bases and J by 3 bases, with 5 bases between them. DNA of the CDR3: TGTGCCAGCAGTTATCTGACAGATACGCAGTATTTT. Protein: CASSYLTDTQYF.

The chain joins TRBV7-2 to TRBJ2-7; 11 positions agree with TRBD2. The CDR3 is 16 amino acids. V lost 5 bases, J lost 3 bases, and 9 bases stayed unmatched. Looked up from germline, CDR1 is SGHTA and CDR2 is FQGNSA. Here the CDR3 reads CASSARLAGTYYEQYF. Here the CDR3 DNA reads TGTGCCAGCAGCGCGAGACTAGCGGGAACCTACTACGAGCAGTACTTC.